This T cell receptor beta chain was captured in a study of vaccination and CD4 T cells after COVID-19. In the study overall: The study drew post-COVID samples a median roughly 110 days after diagnosis (range 35 to 161). Taking of post-vaccine samples occurred a median approximately 70 days after dose two (range 14 to 241). Broader study findings: It was observed that, in convalescent patients, a median about 86% of reactive clones arose only post-vaccination.

Regarding time point: late sampling 161 to 241 days after vaccination in three convalescent patients. TCRdb re-derived calls from the PCR reads in MiXCR, one entry per CDR3 protein. Altogether 30,000 or so distinct CDR3 sequences are present, roughly 50% being singletons, with the ten largest covering over 4.5%. Germline assignment: CDR1 DFQATT and CDR2 SNEGSKA (reference sequence). The V end lost 0 bases, the J end lost 0 bases, and 18 bases lay between the germline ends. The CDR3 is made up of 17 amino acids. Comments on this clonotype: As yet, its antigen is unknown.

The clonotype comes from a human donor who had recovered from COVID-19. The specimen was CD4+ T cells from blood, collected about 7 months after SARS-CoV-2 vaccination. The rearrangement joins TRBV20-1 to TRBJ2-7; D perhaps matches TRBD2 (6 bases). CDR3 sequence (DNA): TGCAGTGCTAGAGACCTTAGACGGGACTCTGACTCCTACGAGCAGTACTTC. Its protein product is CSARDLRRDSDSYEQYF.